The T cell receptor (beta chain) described here comes from a study of breast tumors, draining lymph nodes, adjacent tissues. At least ten counts were recorded for this clonotype. Its specificity is not known. Axillary draining lymph nodes of breast cancer patients supplied the node samples. TCRdb redid the calling of the multiplex PCR reads with MiXCR, one entry per CDR3 protein. The sample gives more than 200,000 distinct CDR3 sequences, 32% of which show up once; just over 1.4% is in the top ten. Broader study findings: Luminal-like breast cancer showed significantly greater tumor-nontumor repertoire similarity than basal-like breast cancer did. Most tumor T cells seemingly derive from lymph node, then expand in tumor. That most tumor T cells come from lymph nodes remained unproven.

Losses at the gene ends were 6 bases for V and 3 bases for J; bases not matched to a gene: 7. The CDR3 spans 15 residues. The sequence was collected from a female donor with breast cancer. Some clones in this sample may be carry-over from other donors' samples. Material for sequencing was axillary lymph node tissue. The chain combines TRBV12-3 or TRBV12-4 with TRBJ2-4; 8 nucleotides line up with TRBD1. The CDR3 nucleotides read TGTGCCAGCAGATCCGGACAGGGAGACAAAAACATTCAGTACTTC. Translation: CASRSGQGDKNIQYF.